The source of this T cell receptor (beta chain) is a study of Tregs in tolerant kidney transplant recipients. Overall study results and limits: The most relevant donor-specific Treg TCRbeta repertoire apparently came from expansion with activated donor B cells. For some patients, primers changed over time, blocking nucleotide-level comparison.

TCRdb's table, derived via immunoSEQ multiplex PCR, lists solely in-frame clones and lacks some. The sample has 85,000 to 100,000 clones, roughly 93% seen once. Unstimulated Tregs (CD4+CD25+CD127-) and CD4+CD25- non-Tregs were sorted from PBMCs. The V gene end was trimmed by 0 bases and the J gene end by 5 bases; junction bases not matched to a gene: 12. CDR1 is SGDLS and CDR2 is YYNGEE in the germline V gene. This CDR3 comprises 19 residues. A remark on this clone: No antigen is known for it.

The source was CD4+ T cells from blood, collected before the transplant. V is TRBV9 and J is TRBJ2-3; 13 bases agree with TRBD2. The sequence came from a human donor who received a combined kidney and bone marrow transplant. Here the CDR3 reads CASSVATKTSGGFGDTQYF. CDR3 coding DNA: TGTGCCAGCAGCGTAGCTACTAAGACTAGCGGGGGGTTTGGAGATACGCAGTATTTT.